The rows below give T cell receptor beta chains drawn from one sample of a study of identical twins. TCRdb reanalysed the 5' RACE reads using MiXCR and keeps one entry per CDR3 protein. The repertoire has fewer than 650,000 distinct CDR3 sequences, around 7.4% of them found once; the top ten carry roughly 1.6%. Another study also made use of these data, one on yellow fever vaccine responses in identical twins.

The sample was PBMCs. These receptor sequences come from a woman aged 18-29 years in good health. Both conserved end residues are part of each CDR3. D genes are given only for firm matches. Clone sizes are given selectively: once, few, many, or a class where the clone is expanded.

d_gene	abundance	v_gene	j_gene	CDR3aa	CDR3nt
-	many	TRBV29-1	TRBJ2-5	CSVEQGGETQYF	TGCAGCGTTGAACAGGGTGGAGAGACCCAGTACTTC
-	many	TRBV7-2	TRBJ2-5	CASSSPPNFVTQYF	TGTGCCAGCAGCTCCCCTCCAAATTTTGTGACCCAGTACTTC
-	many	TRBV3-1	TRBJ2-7	CASSQVDYEQYF	TGTGCCAGCAGCCAGGTTGACTACGAGCAGTACTTC
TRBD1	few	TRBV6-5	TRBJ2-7	CASSLPGTGGYSYEQYF	TGTGCCAGCAGTTTACCGGGGACAGGGGGCTATTCCTACGAGCAGTACTTC
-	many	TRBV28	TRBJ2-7	CASSLPGPYEQYF	TGTGCCAGCAGTCTGCCTGGCCCCTACGAGCAGTACTTC
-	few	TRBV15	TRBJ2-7	CATSSEDSYEQYF	TGTGCCACCAGCAGTGAGGACAGCTACGAGCAGTACTTC
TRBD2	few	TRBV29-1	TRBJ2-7	CSLSGRPSYEQYF	TGCAGCCTCAGCGGGAGGCCCTCCTACGAGCAGTACTTC
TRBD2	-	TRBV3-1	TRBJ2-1	CASSRTSGGPNEQFF	TGTGCCAGCAGCCGAACTAGCGGGGGCCCTAATGAGCAGTTCTTC
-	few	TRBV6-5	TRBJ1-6	CASSYSKQGGSPLHF	TGTGCCAGCAGTTACTCGAAACAGGGCGGCTCACCCCTCCACTTT
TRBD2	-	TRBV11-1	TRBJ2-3	CASSITGTSAVHTDTQYF	TGTGCCAGCAGTATCACCGGGACTAGCGCCGTACACACAGATACGCAGTATTTT
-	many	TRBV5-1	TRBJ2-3	CASSLGRGARDTQYF	TGCGCCAGCAGCTTGGGTCGGGGGGCTCGAGATACGCAGTATTTT
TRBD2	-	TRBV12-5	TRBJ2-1	CASGKSGSSYNEQFF	TGTGCTAGTGGCAAAAGCGGGAGTTCCTACAATGAGCAGTTCTTC
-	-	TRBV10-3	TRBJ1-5	CAISESRTSNQPQHF	TGTGCCATCAGTGAGTCAAGGACAAGCAATCAGCCCCAGCATTTT
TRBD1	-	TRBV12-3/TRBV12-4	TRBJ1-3	CASSYRGSSGNTIYF	TGTGCCAGCAGTTACAGGGGATCCTCTGGAAACACCATATATTTT
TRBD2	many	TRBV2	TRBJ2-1	CASSELYGLAGVHTYNEQFF	TGTGCCAGCAGTGAACTTTATGGACTAGCGGGGGTTCACACCTACAATGAGCAGTTCTTC
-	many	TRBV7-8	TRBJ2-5	CASSRGRAQETQYF	TGTGCCAGCAGTCGTGGCAGGGCACAAGAGACCCAGTACTTC
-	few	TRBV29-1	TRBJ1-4	CSTGLTNEKLFF	TGCAGCACGGGACTAACTAATGAAAAACTGTTTTTT
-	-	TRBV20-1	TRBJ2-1	CSLCPGHPTSSYNEQFF	TGCAGCTTGTGTCCGGGACACCCAACGAGCTCCTACAATGAGCAGTTCTTC
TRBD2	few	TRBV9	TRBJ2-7	CASSPTAGGPYEQYF	TGTGCCAGCAGCCCCACAGCGGGAGGTCCCTACGAGCAGTACTTC
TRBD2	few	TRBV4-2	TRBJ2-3	CASSPGLWAGGPASTDTQYF	TGTGCCAGCAGCCCCGGGCTCTGGGCGGGGGGACCCGCTAGCACAGATACGCAGTATTTT
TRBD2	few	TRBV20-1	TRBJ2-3	CSARDGGLAGERNTQYF	TGCAGTGCTAGAGATGGGGGACTAGCGGGAGAAAGAAATACGCAGTATTTT
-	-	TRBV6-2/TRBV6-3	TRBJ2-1	CASSLRRENEQFF	TGTGCCAGCAGTCTTAGGAGGGAAAATGAGCAGTTCTTC
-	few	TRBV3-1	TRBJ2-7	CASSQSWGSGKNYEQYF	TGTGCCAGCAGCCAAAGCTGGGGATCGGGGAAGAACTACGAGCAGTACTTC
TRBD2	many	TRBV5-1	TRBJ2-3	CASSLEASGLGDTQYF	TGCGCCAGCAGCTTGGAGGCTAGCGGGCTCGGAGATACGCAGTATTTT
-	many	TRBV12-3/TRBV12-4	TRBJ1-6	CASRRASGNSPLHF	TGTGCCAGCAGGCGGGCTTCAGGGAATTCACCCCTCCACTTT
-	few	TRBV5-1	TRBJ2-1	CASSLVATTNEQFF	TGCGCCAGCAGCTTGGTTGCGACTACCAATGAGCAGTTCTTC
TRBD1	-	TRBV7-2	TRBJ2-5	CASTRQGGETQYF	TGTGCCAGCACTAGACAGGGCGGAGAGACCCAGTACTTC
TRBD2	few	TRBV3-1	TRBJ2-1	CASSHEIAGSQFF	TGTGCCAGCAGCCACGAGATAGCGGGATCGCAGTTCTTC
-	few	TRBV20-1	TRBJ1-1	CSAPDRGGVNTEAFF	TGCAGTGCCCCCGATAGGGGGGGGGTGAACACTGAAGCTTTCTTT
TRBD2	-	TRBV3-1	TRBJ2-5	CASSDVLSGVQETQYF	TGTGCCAGCAGCGATGTTCTTAGCGGGGTACAAGAGACCCAGTACTTC
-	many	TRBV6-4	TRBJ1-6	CASNYDFYNSPLHF	TGTGCCAGCAACTACGACTTTTATAATTCACCCCTCCACTTT
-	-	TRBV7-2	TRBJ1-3	CASSLGGGRSGNTIYF	TGTGCCAGCAGCTTAGGAGGCGGCCGCTCTGGAAACACCATATATTTT
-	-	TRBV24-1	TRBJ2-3	CATSDFVGDFTDTQYF	TGTGCCACCAGTGATTTTGTGGGAGACTTCACAGATACGCAGTATTTT
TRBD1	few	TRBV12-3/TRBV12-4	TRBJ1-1	CASSPRQGQGTEAFF	TGTGCCAGCAGTCCCCGACAGGGTCAGGGCACTGAAGCTTTCTTT
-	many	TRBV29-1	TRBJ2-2	CSVAGPNTGELFF	TGCAGCGTCGCGGGGCCGAACACCGGGGAGCTGTTTTTT
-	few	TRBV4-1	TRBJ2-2	CASSKAPTGAGELFF	TGCGCCAGCAGTAAGGCCCCTACTGGAGCCGGGGAGCTGTTTTTT
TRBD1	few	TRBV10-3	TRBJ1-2	CAISEGAPGYTF	TGTGCCATCAGCGAGGGGGCTCCCGGCTACACCTTC
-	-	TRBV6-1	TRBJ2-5	CASKQVSGQETQYF	TGTGCCAGCAAGCAGGTCAGCGGTCAAGAGACCCAGTACTTC
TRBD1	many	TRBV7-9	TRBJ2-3	CASGKQGGGTDTQYF	TGTGCCAGCGGAAAACAGGGGGGAGGCACAGATACGCAGTATTTT
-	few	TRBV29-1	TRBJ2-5	CSVEGDGGRVPWETQYF	TGCAGCGTTGAAGGGGATGGCGGGCGAGTCCCGTGGGAGACCCAGTACTTC
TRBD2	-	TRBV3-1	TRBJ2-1	CASSQEAGGQFF	TGTGCCAGCAGCCAAGAGGCGGGGGGGCAGTTCTTC
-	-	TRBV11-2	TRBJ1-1	CASSSRDKGIKNTEAFF	TGTGCCAGCAGCTCACGGGACAAAGGCATAAAGAACACTGAAGCTTTCTTT
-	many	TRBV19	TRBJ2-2	CASSGPNTGELFF	TGTGCCAGTAGTGGCCCGAACACCGGGGAGCTGTTTTTT
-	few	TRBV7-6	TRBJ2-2	CASSSTGIGELFF	TGTGCCAGCAGCTCAACAGGGATAGGGGAGCTGTTTTTT
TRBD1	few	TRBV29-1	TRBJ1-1	CSVQGTGESTEAFF	TGCAGCGTTCAAGGGACAGGGGAGTCCACTGAAGCTTTCTTT